The 2 T cell receptor beta chains given below trace back to one sample, sequenced in a study of beta chain features in type 1 diabetes. The investigators reverse transcribed all of the isolated RNA, so they sequenced expressed TCRB transcripts. The assay was immunoSEQ multiplex PCR, and TCRdb's table has in-frame clones only and misses some. The sample holds more than 30,000 clones; 64% are singletons and the top ten take around 2%. Material for sequencing was Tregs from blood. The receptors were gathered from a woman in her twenties or thirties in good health.

This clone has just one count. The chain combines TRBV5-1 with TRBJ2-6; D may be TRBD1 (6 bases). V lost 5 bases and J lost 0, with 18 bases in between. This CDR3 is built from 18 residues. The germline V gene encodes CDR1 SGHRS and CDR2 YFSETQ. This chain's CDR3 is CASRMRPGQTSGANVLTF. The CDR3 coding sequence is TGCGCCAGCAGGATGAGGCCTGGACAGACCTCTGGGGCCAACGTCCTGACTTTC.

The chain links TRBV7-9 to TRBJ2-1; 8 nucleotides align to TRBD1. Germline-derived CDR1 and CDR2 are SEHNR and FQNEAQ (reference sequence). Losses at the gene ends were 5 bases for V and 9 bases for J; bases not matched to a gene: 12. CDR3 length: 15 amino acids. As DNA, the CDR3 is TGTGCCAGCAGCCCACGGACAGGGCGCATAAGTGAGCAGTTCTTC. This codes for CASSPRTGRISEQFF.